The 23 T cell receptor beta chains below were found in one sample sequenced in a study of T cells of healthy individuals. In TCRdb, the 5' RACE reads were re-called with MiXCR into one record per CDR3 protein. The table records fewer than 90,000 distinct CDR3 sequences, around 5.1% of them present only once. These receptor sequences come from a female donor in good health.

This clonotype was seen more than once but under ten times. This chain links TRBV7-2 with TRBJ2-4; 7 nucleotides align to TRBD2. Germline lookup yields CDR1 SGHTA and CDR2 FQGNSA. This CDR3 comprises 18 residues. V trimming: 0 bases; J trimming: 1 base; junction bases outside the gene matches: 9. CDR3 in amino acids: CASSLALGGVGAKNIQYF. The CDR3 coding sequence is TGTGCCAGCAGCTTAGCGTTGGGGGGGGTCGGGGCCAAAAACATTCAGTACTTC.

Details on this clonotype: A much larger clone lies a single base off, so this may be a read error. The chain links TRBV28 to TRBJ2-3, with D perhaps being TRBD1 or TRBD2 (5 bases each). CDR3 size: 15 residues. The germline V gene encodes CDR1 MDHEN and CDR2 SYDVKM. The CDR3 DNA reads TGTGCCAGCAGACCATCGACACGGGGCACAGATACGAAGTATTTT. It encodes CASRPSTRGTDTKYF.

Many counts were recorded for this clonotype. V and J are TRBV12-3 or TRBV12-4 and TRBJ1-1, with D possibly matching TRBD1 (5 bases). The V end lost 7 bases, the J end lost 0 bases, and 15 bases lay between the germline ends. The length of the CDR3 is 15 residues. The CDR3 region has the DNA TGTGCCAGCACCTGGGGTCAGGGTTTGAACACTGAAGCTTTCTTT. It codes for CASTWGQGLNTEAFF.

This chain connects TRBV4-3 to TRBJ1-4, with 10 positions matching TRBD1. V lost 4 bases and J lost 5; bases outside the gene matches: 10. CDR3 length equals 17 residues. CDR1 is LGHNA, CDR2 YSLEER, per germline. CDR3 DNA: TGCGCCAGCAGCCCTATTCGAACGGGACAGGGGAATGAAAAACTGTTTTTT. Its protein product is CASSPIRTGQGNEKLFF.

This clonotype was observed at least ten times. This chain connects TRBV6-5 to TRBJ2-3; 10 bases agree with TRBD1. The germline CDR1 and CDR2 sequences are MNHEY and SVGAGI. Trimming at V came to 8 bases and at J to 2 bases, leaving 10 bases not matched to a gene. The CDR3 consists of 16 residues. CDR3 amino acids: CASARGGQGYTDTQYF. CDR3 in DNA: TGTGCCAGCGCGAGGGGGGGACAGGGGTACACAGATACGCAGTATTTT.

In this sample, this clonotype turned up a few times. The V and J genes are TRBV12-3 or TRBV12-4 and TRBJ2-3; D assignment may be TRBD1 or TRBD2 (5 bases each). The CDR3 totals 13 residues. The ends were cut back, 5 bases at V and 5 bases at J, with 11 bases in the middle. The DNA for the CDR3 is TGTGCCAGCAGTAGGGACGAGGGAGATACGCAGTATTTT. It encodes CASSRDEGDTQYF.

This chain uses TRBV29-1 with TRBJ1-2; no firm D call. The CDR3 is 12 amino acids. V lost 6 bases to trimming and J lost 4 bases, with 12 bases between them. Germline-derived CDR1 and CDR2 are SQVTM and ANQGSEA. CDR3: CSVDHQAYGYTF. The CDR3 nucleotides read TGCAGCGTCGACCACCAGGCCTATGGCTACACCTTC.

This clonotype was seen at least ten times. The rearrangement links TRBV7-8 to TRBJ2-2, with TRBD2 matching 13 bases. The length of the CDR3 is 17 residues. Germline-derived CDR1 and CDR2 are SGHVS and FQNEAQ. The J segment lost 5 bases and the V segment lost 2 bases, leaving 5 bases of the junction unmatched. The CDR3 spells CASSLPGLAGQTGELFF. In DNA, the CDR3 is TGTGCCAGCAGCTTACCGGGACTAGCGGGACAAACCGGGGAGCTGTTTTTT.

This clonotype has at least ten counts. The chain recombines TRBV30 with TRBJ2-1, with 9 bases that match TRBD2. CDR3 length: 17 amino acids. From germline, CDR1 is GTSNPN and CDR2 SVGIG (reference sequence). Trimming cost V 2 bases and J 8 bases; bases outside gene matches: 16. The CDR3 DNA follows: TGTGCCTGGAGTACGCCGGGACTAGCCAGCCCTTATGATGAGCAGTTCTTC. Translating it yields CAWSTPGLASPYDEQFF.

This clonotype was observed at least ten times. This chain joins TRBV7-2 and TRBJ2-3; D is ambiguous. V was trimmed by 0 bases and J by 3 bases, leaving 4 bases between them. The CDR3 extends over 13 amino acids. In germline, CDR1 is SGHTA, CDR2 FQGNSA. CDR3 loop: CASSLAQTDTQYF. The CDR3 DNA sequence: TGTGCCAGCAGCTTAGCGCAAACAGATACGCAGTATTTT. Complete variable domain (other parts from reference TRBV7-2 and TRBJ2-3): GAGVSQSPSNKVTEKGKDVELRCDPISGHTALYWYRQSLGQGLEFLIYFQGNSAPDKSGLPSDRFSAERTGGSVSTLTIQRTQQEDSAVYLCASSLAQTDTQYFGPGTRLTVL.

This clonotype was seen more than once but under ten times. With a much larger clone just one base away, this may be a read error. V is TRBV5-4 and J is TRBJ2-3; D uncertain. The CDR3 length is 12 residues. The germline V gene has CDR1 SGHNT and CDR2 YYREEE (reference sequence). Deletions cut 4 bases from V and 6 bases from J, with 9 bases between. In DNA, the CDR3 is TGTGCCAGCAGCCCTCCCAGGGATACGCAGTATTTT. Amino acid sequence: CASSPPRDTQYF.

This clonotype was detected ten times or more. The chain is built from TRBV13 and TRBJ2-7, with D perhaps assigned TRBD1 or TRBD2 (5 bases each). The CDR3 totals 14 residues. V dropped 4 bases and J dropped 5 bases, with 15 bases sitting between them. The germline V gene encodes CDR1 PRHDT and CDR2 FYEKMQ (reference sequence). CDR3 nucleotides: TGTGCCAGCAGCTATCCTTGGGGGAAGGACGAGCAGTACTTC. Translation gives CASSYPWGKDEQYF.

Ten or more counts support this clonotype. This chain connects TRBV28 to TRBJ1-2; D gene unclear. Deletions cut 3 bases from V and 1 base from J, with 9 bases between. The CDR3 has 14 residues. CDR1 and CDR2 (germline): MDHEN, SYDVKM. CDR3 bases: TGTGCCAGCAGTTTCCTCAGGCTTAACTATGGCTACACCTTC. Its protein product is CASSFLRLNYGYTF.

This clonotype turned up a few times. The CDR3 loop reads CASSLLLASYNEQFF. The DNA for the CDR3 is TGCGCCAGCAGCCTTTTACTAGCGTCCTACAATGAGCAGTTCTTC. The genes are TRBV4-1 and TRBJ2-1, with TRBD2 identical over 7 bases. The germline CDR1 and CDR2 sequences are MGHRA and YSYEKL. Trimming cost V 4 bases and J 1 base; bases outside gene matches: 4. The CDR3 is made up of 15 amino acids.

This clonotype appeared a few times. V gene TRBV5-4 combines with J gene TRBJ1-5; the D gene is possibly TRBD1 (5 bases). The CDR3 contains 15 residues. Germline V lookup: CDR1 SGHNT, CDR2 YYREEE (reference sequence). V lost 3 bases to trimming and J lost 0 bases, with 10 bases between them. CDR3 protein: CASSSDNLSNQPQHF. CDR3 DNA sequence: TGTGCCAGCAGCTCGGACAACCTTAGCAATCAGCCCCAGCATTTT.

This clonotype has ten or more counts. The chain employs TRBV28 and TRBJ2-3; D might be TRBD1 or TRBD2, each matching 6 bases. Germline CDR1 is MDHEN and CDR2 is SYDVKM. There are 14 residues in the CDR3. V was pared by 5 bases and J by 6 bases, with 15 bases between. CDR3 amino acids: CASSEGGEKDTQYF. The CDR3 DNA reads as TGTGCCAGCAGTGAGGGGGGCGAGAAGGATACGCAGTATTTT.

For this clonotype: A read error is possible here, since a much larger clone lies one base away. V usage is TRBV5-1 and J usage is TRBJ1-1; D not resolved. This CDR3 spans 15 amino acids. V lost 4 bases and J 6 bases, leaving 19 bases between the germline ends. From germline, CDR1 is SGHRS and CDR2 YFSETQ. The CDR3: CASSARRWVGAEAFF. The DNA for the CDR3 is TGCGCCAGCAGCGCCAGAAGATGGGTCGGCGCTGAAGCTTTCTTT. Using reference TRBV5-1 and TRBJ1-1 for the parts outside the CDR3, the full variable domain is KAGVTQTPRYLIKTRGQQVTLSCSPISGHRSVSWYQQTPGQGLQFLFEYFSETQRNKGNFPGRFSGRQFSNSRSEMNVSTLELGDSALYLCASSARRWVGAEAFFGQGTRLTVV.

The sample holds a few counts of this clonotype. This sequence joins TRBV14 and TRBJ1-1; tentatively, D is TRBD1 (5 bases). V lost 4 bases, J lost 11 bases, and 17 bases lay in between. This CDR3 has 13 amino acids. Germline V gene sequence: CDR1 SGHDN, CDR2 FVKESK. The CDR3 here is CASSPRQGGYAFF. The CDR3 nucleotides read TGTGCCAGCAGCCCCAGGCAGGGAGGGTACGCTTTCTTT.

This clonotype came up many times. The rearrangement uses TRBV20-1 and TRBJ1-2; no reliable D call. The CDR3 sequence is 11 residues long. Trimming shortened V by 3 bases and J by 6 bases, and 8 bases separated the two germline ends. The germline gives CDR1 DFQATT, CDR2 SNEGSKA (reference sequence). The CDR3, as DNA: TGCAGTGCTAGGGCATTGCATGGCTACACCTTC. This sequence encodes CSARALHGYTF.

CDR3 bases: TGTGCCAGGGAGGGGGGGCCTGGGGCCAACGTCCTGACTTTC. It encodes CAREGGPGANVLTF. The chain links TRBV30 to TRBJ2-6, with D possibly being TRBD2 (7 bases). V lost 8 bases, J lost 2 bases, and 13 bases lay in between. The CDR3 has 14 residues. CDR1 is GTSNPN and CDR2 is SVGIG in the germline V gene (reference sequence).

This clonotype was seen repeatedly, ten times or more. The CDR3 loop is CASSLEVDQPQHF. The CDR3 coding sequence is TGTGCCAGCAGCTTGGAGGTTGATCAGCCCCAGCATTTT. The rearrangement joins TRBV7-9 to TRBJ1-5; D is ambiguous. The CDR3 is made up of 13 amino acids. Per the germline V gene, CDR1 is SEHNR and CDR2 is FQNEAQ (reference sequence). Trimming removed 3 bases at V and 5 bases at J, with 8 bases between.

This clonotype was found many times. This sequence joins TRBV3-1 and TRBJ1-2; 7 nucleotides line up with TRBD1. Trimming removed 4 bases from V and 8 bases from J; junction bases left unmatched: 10. CDR3 length: 14 residues. Germline assignment: CDR1 LGHDT and CDR2 YNNKEL (reference sequence). CDR3 sequence: CASSPTDRVGGYTF. DNA of the CDR3: TGTGCCAGCAGCCCAACAGACAGGGTGGGCGGCTACACCTTC. Full variable domain (outside the CDR3, taken from reference TRBV3-1 and TRBJ1-2): DTAVSQTPKYLVTQMGNDKSIKCEQNLGHDTMYWYKQDSKKFLKIMFSYNNKELIINETVPNRFSPKSPDKAHLNLHINSLELGDSAVYFCASSPTDRVGGYTFGSGTRLTVV.

This clonotype has a count of ten or more. This sequence joins TRBV7-2 and TRBJ2-5, with 7 positions matching TRBD2. This CDR3 contains 16 residues. J gave up 2 bases and V 1 base, and 7 bases lay outside the gene matches. The germline CDR1 and CDR2 sequences are SGHTA and FQGNSA. CDR3 region: CASSLGLASGQETQYF. For the CDR3, the DNA is TGTGCCAGCAGCTTAGGGCTCGCTAGCGGACAAGAGACCCAGTACTTC. The full variable domain, its missing parts supplied by reference TRBV7-2 and TRBJ2-5, is GAGVSQSPSNKVTEKGKDVELRCDPISGHTALYWYRQSLGQGLEFLIYFQGNSAPDKSGLPSDRFSAERTGGSVSTLTIQRTQQEDSAVYLCASSLGLASGQETQYFGPGTRLLVL.